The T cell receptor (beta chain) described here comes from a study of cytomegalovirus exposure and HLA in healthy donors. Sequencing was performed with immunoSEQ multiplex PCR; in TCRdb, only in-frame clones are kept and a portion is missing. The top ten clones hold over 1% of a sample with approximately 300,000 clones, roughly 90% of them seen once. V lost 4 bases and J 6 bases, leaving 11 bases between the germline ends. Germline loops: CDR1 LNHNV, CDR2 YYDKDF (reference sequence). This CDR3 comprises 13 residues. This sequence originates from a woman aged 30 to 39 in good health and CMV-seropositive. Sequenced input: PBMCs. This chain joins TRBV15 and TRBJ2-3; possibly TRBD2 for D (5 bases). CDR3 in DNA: TGTGCCACCAGCACCCAGCGCGGGGATACGCAGTATTTT. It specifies CATSTQRGDTQYF.